These 15 T cell receptor beta chains were sequenced from one sample in a study of shared clonotypes between healthy human individuals. Sequencing was performed with immunoSEQ multiplex PCR; in TCRdb, only in-frame clones are kept and a portion is missing. The sample contains about 1.1 million clones, approximately 80% of which appear only once. The sample consisted of memory CD4+ T cells from PBMCs. The subset: CD45RA-negative fraction. These receptors were collected from a man between 18 and 35 years old in good health. Some clones in this sample may be carry-over from other donors' samples.

This chain uses TRBV9 with TRBJ2-7; 7 bases fit TRBD2. The length of the CDR3 is 13 residues. The ends lost 0 bases at V and 7 bases at J; junction bases unmatched: 4. The germline V gene encodes CDR1 SGDLS and CDR2 YYNGEE. The CDR3 DNA follows: TGTGCCAGCAGCGTAGACTGGGAGGGGGAGCAGTACTTC. Protein product: CASSVDWEGEQYF.

The V gene is TRBV9, the J gene TRBJ1-4; 8 bases line up with TRBD1. V dropped 3 bases and J dropped 7; count of bases not matched to a gene: 5. The CDR3 has 14 residues. From germline, CDR1 is SGDLS and CDR2 YYNGEE. CDR3 in amino acids: CASSGTGSVEKLFF. CDR3 DNA sequence: TGTGCCAGCAGCGGGACAGGGTCGGTTGAAAAACTGTTTTTT.

This clone was recorded only once. This chain links TRBV5-1 with TRBJ1-1; no clear D. The germline V gene encodes CDR1 SGHRS and CDR2 YFSETQ. V lost 1 base and J lost 3, with 10 bases in between. The CDR3 is made up of 14 amino acids. As DNA, the CDR3 is TGCGCCAGCAGCTTGACCCACTCCGACACTGAAGCTTTCTTT. Translating it yields CASSLTHSDTEAFF. Full variable domain (outside the CDR3, taken from reference TRBV5-1 and TRBJ1-1): KAGVTQTPRYLIKTRGQQVTLSCSPISGHRSVSWYQQTPGQGLQFLFEYFSETQRNKGNFPGRFSGRQFSNSRSEMNVSTLELGDSALYLCASSLTHSDTEAFFGQGTRLTVV.

V usage is TRBV7-6 and J usage is TRBJ2-7, with TRBD1 identical over 8 bases. CDR1 and CDR2 from the germline V gene are SGHVS and FNYEAQ. This CDR3 spans 13 amino acids. V was clipped by 5 bases and J by 4 bases; unmatched bases: 4. The CDR3, as DNA: TGTGCCAGCAGCCGGACAGGGATATACGAGCAGTACTTC. This gives the protein CASSRTGIYEQYF.

The rearrangement uses TRBV7-8 and TRBJ2-2; tentatively, D is TRBD1 or TRBD2 (5 bases each). The V end lost 4 bases, the J end lost 4 bases, and 13 bases lay between the germline ends. Germline CDR1 SGHVS, CDR2 FQNEAQ. This CDR3 region has 15 residues. For the CDR3, the DNA is TGTGCCAGCAGCTCGATACCGGGACGCACCGGGGAGCTGTTTTTT. Its protein product is CASSSIPGRTGELFF.

V is TRBV10-3 and J is TRBJ2-1; 13 bases align to TRBD2. Unmatched junction bases numbered 5, after V lost 2 bases and J lost 7 bases. CDR1 and CDR2 (germline): ENHRY, SYGVKD. This CDR3 region has 16 residues. The DNA of the CDR3 is TGTGCCATCAGTGAGGGAGGGACTAGCGGGACTAATGAGCAGTTCTTC. Protein: CAISEGGTSGTNEQFF.

With regard to this clone: This may come from a read error, since a much larger clone is one base off. Other nucleotide sequences from this sample produce the same CDR3. J is TRBJ1-4 and V is TRBV28, with D unclear. V gave up 3 bases and J gave up 5 bases, with 4 bases separating them. There are 12 residues in the CDR3. Per germline, CDR1 MDHEN and CDR2 SYDVKM. The CDR3 is CASSLRNEKLFF. In DNA, the CDR3 is TGTGCCAGCAGTTTGCGGAATGAAAAACTGTTTTTT.

The rearrangement uses TRBV7-2 and TRBJ2-5; 8 bases fit TRBD2. This CDR3 region has 15 residues. Germline values: CDR1 SGHTA, CDR2 FQGNSA. The V and J ends lost 4 bases and 2 bases, in that order; junction bases with no gene match: 6. Here the CDR3 DNA reads TGTGCCAGCAGCTACAATCGGGGGGGGCAAGAGACCCAGTACTTC. As protein: CASSYNRGGQETQYF.

The chain is built from TRBV2 and TRBJ2-3, with unresolved D. The V and J ends lost 3 bases and 5 bases respectively, with 3 bases between them. Germline V gene data show CDR1 as SNHLY and CDR2 as FYNNEI. The CDR3 contains 11 residues. The chain's CDR3 is CASSDGDTQYF. In DNA, the CDR3 is TGTGCCAGCAGTGACGGAGATACGCAGTATTTT.

With regard to this clone: A much larger clone differs by one base, so this may be a read error. The chain combines TRBV5-5 with TRBJ1-1, with D unclear. The CDR3 contains 13 residues. CDR1 SGHKS and CDR2 YYEKEE come from the germline V gene (reference sequence). V was trimmed by 0 bases and J by 3 bases, leaving 6 bases between them. This CDR3 is CASSLEKDTEAFF. Written as DNA, the CDR3 is TGTGCCAGCAGCTTGGAAAAGGACACTGAAGCTTTCTTT.

This clone has only one observation. This chain joins TRBV5-1 and TRBJ2-7; D gene ambiguous. Germline CDR1 is SGHRS and CDR2 is YFSETQ. The CDR3 is made up of 18 amino acids. V gave up 0 bases and J gave up 0 bases, with 19 bases separating them. The CDR3 reads CASSLAARASGSSYEQYF. The CDR3 DNA reads as TGCGCCAGCAGCTTGGCAGCCCGCGCTTCCGGAAGCTCCTACGAGCAGTACTTC.

This clone has only one observation. Additional DNA sequences in this sample encode the identical CDR3. The chain employs TRBV15 and TRBJ1-1; D unresolved. The CDR3 is 15 residues long. Germline V gene sequence: CDR1 LNHNV, CDR2 YYDKDF (reference sequence). The V gene lost 0 bases and the J gene lost 8 bases, with 16 bases spanning the gap. Here the CDR3 reads CATSRDATATMEAFF. The CDR3 nucleotides read TGTGCCACCAGCAGAGACGCGACGGCGACCATGGAAGCTTTCTTT. Using reference TRBV15 and TRBJ1-1 for the parts outside the CDR3, the full variable domain is DAMVIQNPRYQVTQFGKPVTLSCSQTLNHNVMYWYQQKSSQAPKLLFHYYDKDFNNEADTPDNFQSRRPNTSFCFLDIRSPGLGDTAMYLCATSRDATATMEAFFGQGTRLTVV.

V is TRBV18 and J is TRBJ2-2, with D possibly TRBD2 on 5 matching bases. The V end lost 0 bases, the J end lost 6 bases, and 8 bases lay between the germline ends. The CDR3 extends over 14 amino acids. Germline V lookup: CDR1 KGHSH, CDR2 LQKENI. CDR3 region: CASSPPRAAGELFF. The CDR3 DNA sequence: TGTGCCAGCTCACCACCGAGGGCTGCCGGGGAGCTGTTTTTT.

The chain links TRBV14 to TRBJ2-5, with 9 positions matching TRBD2. Germline V CDR1 and CDR2: SGHDN, FVKESK. V lost 2 bases, J lost 4 bases, and 8 bases stayed unmatched. The CDR3 spans 16 residues. This chain's CDR3 is CASSQLAGKLSETQYF. The CDR3 nucleotides are TGTGCCAGCAGCCAACTAGCGGGAAAGCTCTCAGAGACCCAGTACTTC.

This clone was seen once. The chain uses TRBV7-8 and TRBJ1-5; D is possibly TRBD1 (5 bases). The V and J ends lost 5 bases and 6 bases respectively, with 20 bases between them. Germline V gene data show CDR1 as SGHVS and CDR2 as FQNEAQ. The CDR3 has 16 amino acids. Here the CDR3 reads CASSPSVGQGGQPQHF. The DNA of the CDR3 is TGTGCCAGCAGCCCCTCAGTAGGGCAGGGAGGTCAGCCCCAGCATTTT. Filled out from reference TRBV7-8 and TRBJ1-5, the complete variable domain reads GAGVSQSPRYKVAKRGQDVALRCDPISGHVSLFWYQQALGQGPEFLTYFQNEAQLDKSGLPSDRFFAERPEGSVSTLKIQRTQQEDSAVYLCASSPSVGQGGQPQHFGDGTRLSIL.